One and the same sample provided the 25 T cell receptor beta chains below, sequenced in a study of regulatory T cells in long-lasting Graves disease. According to the study, TCR beta libraries were built with iRepertoire HTBI primers and CDR3-region Arm-PCR. From the multiplex PCR reads, TCRdb called clonotypes with MiXCR, one entry per CDR3 protein. The sample contains nearly 350,000 distinct CDR3 sequences, around a fifth of which appear only once. Time point defined: persistent/refractory GD, antithyroid drugs over 5 years with positive TRAb. RNA extracted from PBMCs served as the sequencing template. The sample was peripheral blood mononuclear cells (PBMCs), taken when the disease was refractory, from a patient treated with antithyroid drugs. The origin of the receptors is a female donor with Graves disease.

This clonotype was seen at least ten times. The V and J genes are TRBV7-8 and TRBJ2-7; D remains unclear. CDR1 SGHVS and CDR2 FQNEAQ come from the germline V gene. Trimming took 0 bases from V and 2 from J, leaving 14 bases between them. The CDR3 is 16 amino acids. The CDR3 nucleotides read TGTGCCAGCAGCTTAGCCCCCCCGTCGAAGCCCTACGAGCAGTACTTC. Protein product: CASSLAPPSKPYEQYF.

This clonotype was counted ten times or more. The CDR3, as DNA: TGTGCCAGCAGTGAAAGGGTCGCACTTTATAGCAATCAGCCCCAGCATTTT. Translated, it gives CASSERVALYSNQPQHF. The chain joins TRBV6-1 to TRBJ1-5; unclear D gene. Germline V gene sequence: CDR1 MNHNS, CDR2 SASEGT. CDR3 length: 17 amino acids. Trimming took 2 bases from V and 0 from J, leaving 14 bases between them.

This clonotype showed up just a few times. The chain couples TRBV28 to TRBJ1-6; 12 bases are a match to TRBD1. V shed 0 bases and J 9 bases; nucleotides not matched to a gene: 3. Germline V gene lookup returns CDR1 MDHEN and CDR2 SYDVKM. This CDR3 is 16 amino acids long. The CDR3 sequence is CASSLWGQGAGSPLHF. CDR3 sequence (DNA): TGTGCCAGCAGTTTATGGGGACAGGGGGCCGGTTCACCCCTCCACTTT.

This clonotype came up many times. The V gene is TRBV3-1, the J gene TRBJ1-5; 10 positions agree with TRBD1. The V gene's germline CDR1 is LGHDT and CDR2 YNNKEL (reference sequence). J was trimmed by 6 bases and V by 5 bases; bases with no gene match: 10. The CDR3 has 16 residues. The CDR3 DNA reads TGTGCCAGCAGCTCCAGGACAGGGGGGATAGGTCAGCCCCAGCATTTT. Residues: CASSSRTGGIGQPQHF. The variable domain in full, completed from reference TRBV3-1 and TRBJ1-5, reads DTAVSQTPKYLVTQMGNDKSIKCEQNLGHDTMYWYKQDSKKFLKIMFSYNNKELIINETVPNRFSPKSPDKAHLNLHINSLELGDSAVYFCASSSRTGGIGQPQHFGDGTRLSIL.

The rearrangement joins TRBV5-4 to TRBJ2-5, with a weak D call TRBD2 (5 bases). The last part of the DNA fits TRBJ2-1 better; the J call may be wrong. CDR3 size: 14 residues. Germline V gene lookup returns CDR1 SGHNT and CDR2 YYREEE (reference sequence). CDR3 sequence (DNA): TGTGCCAGCAGCCCGAGGGATCAATACAATGAGCAGTTCTTC. This sequence encodes CASSPRDQYNEQFF.

The gene calls are TRBV19 and TRBJ1-1; TRBD1 agrees at 7 bases. This CDR3 has 14 amino acids. Trimming removed 6 bases from V and 4 bases from J; junction bases left unmatched: 8. CDR1 is LNHDA and CDR2 is SQIVND in the germline V gene (reference sequence). The CDR3 protein is CASSRQGWGTEAFF. The CDR3 DNA reads as TGTGCCAGTAGCCGACAGGGATGGGGCACTGAAGCTTTCTTT.

This clonotype was found many times. This chain uses TRBV10-3 with TRBJ1-6; D uncertain. Between the trimmed V and J ends, which lost 1 base and 4 bases, there was a span of 8 bases. This CDR3 spans 15 amino acids. Germline V CDR1 and CDR2: ENHRY, SYGVKD. The CDR3 reads CAISELAGYNSPLHF. In DNA, the CDR3 is TGTGCCATCAGTGAGTTGGCAGGTTATAATTCACCCCTCCACTTT.

The table lists this clonotype with a few counts. V is TRBV7-9 and J is TRBJ2-7, with 9 bases that match TRBD2. Germline V gives CDR1 SEHNR, CDR2 FQNEAQ (reference sequence). The CDR3 totals 15 residues. The trim removed 6 bases at V and 4 bases at J, leaving 10 bases unmatched. CDR3 protein: CASSSGTSLQYEQYF. In DNA form, the CDR3 reads TGTGCCAGCAGTTCCGGGACTAGCCTACAATACGAGCAGTACTTC.

The V and J genes are TRBV12-3 or TRBV12-4 and TRBJ2-3; the D is unclear. CDR3 length: 13 residues. Trimming removed 4 bases from V and 4 bases from J, with 9 bases in between. The CDR3 sequence: CASSSPSSDTQYF. The CDR3 DNA follows: TGTGCCAGCAGTTCCCCTAGTTCAGATACGCAGTATTTT.

This clonotype was counted only a few times. The rearrangement joins TRBV20-1 to TRBJ2-2, with D possibly being TRBD1 or TRBD2 (6 bases each). The CDR3 length is 14 residues. V was cut by 3 bases and J by 5 bases, with 13 bases left in between. The germline V gene has CDR1 DFQATT and CDR2 SNEGSKA (reference sequence). CDR3 sequence (DNA): TGCAGTGCTAGGGCTCAGGGGAGGACCGGGGAGCTGTTTTTT. It is translated as CSARAQGRTGELFF.

This clonotype has ten or more counts. This chain links TRBV20-1 with TRBJ1-2; unclear D gene. V was shortened by 7 bases and J by 5 bases, with 17 bases between the two germline ends. The CDR3 is made up of 13 amino acids. CDR1 and CDR2 from the germline V gene are DFQATT and SNEGSKA (reference sequence). The CDR3: CSVAEEIGYGYTF. CDR3 coding DNA: TGCAGTGTAGCCGAAGAAATCGGGTATGGCTACACCTTC.

The chain couples TRBV11-2 to TRBJ2-5; maybe TRBD2 (6 bases). Trimming shortened V by 3 bases and J by 5 bases, and 19 bases separated the two germline ends. In germline, CDR1 is SGHAT, CDR2 FQNNGV. The CDR3 covers 16 residues. Here the CDR3 DNA reads TGTGCCAGCAGCTTCGGTTTGGGGGGAGCGGGCGAGACCCAGTACTTC. This encodes CASSFGLGGAGETQYF.

This clonotype showed up just a few times. The chain combines TRBV2 with TRBJ2-5; D might be TRBD1 or TRBD2, each matching 6 bases. CDR3 size: 13 residues. Germline V gene sequence: CDR1 SNHLY, CDR2 FYNNEI. Trimming stripped 7 bases from V and 5 bases from J, with 14 bases between. The CDR3 spells CASNWGALETQYF. The CDR3 region has the DNA TGTGCCAGCAACTGGGGGGCCCTGGAGACCCAGTACTTC.

The chain carries TRBV20-1 and TRBJ1-4; 8 nucleotides agree with TRBD1. There are 14 residues in the CDR3. Germline CDR1 is DFQATT and CDR2 is SNEGSKA (reference sequence). The V and J ends lost 1 base and 8 bases, in that order; junction bases with no gene match: 6. The CDR3 bases are TGCAGTGCTAGAGGGGGACAGGACCCCGAAAAACTGTTTTTT. It translates to CSARGGQDPEKLFF.

The V and J genes are TRBV12-3 or TRBV12-4 and TRBJ2-1; D gene unclear. CDR3 length: 15 amino acids. Trimming removed 10 bases from V and 0 bases from J, with 16 bases in between. Here the CDR3 reads CATIIGDPSYNEQFF. The CDR3 DNA sequence: TGTGCCACCATAATAGGCGATCCCTCCTACAATGAGCAGTTCTTC.

Notes on this clonotype: A much larger clone sits a single nucleotide away, making a read error possible. The chain employs TRBV11-3 and TRBJ2-7; D is ambiguous. The DNA end is a closer match to TRBJ2-1, so the J assignment may be wrong. CDR1 and CDR2 (germline): SGHNT, YENEEA. The length of the CDR3 is 11 residues. The CDR3 DNA follows: TGTGCCAGCAGCTCCGGACGGGAGCAGTTCTTC. This codes for CASSSGREQFF.

This clonotype was counted a few times. The gene calls are TRBV18 and TRBJ2-5; no clear D. The CDR3 runs to 14 residues. From germline, CDR1 is KGHSH and CDR2 LQKENI. Deletions cut 0 bases from V and 7 bases from J, with 12 bases between. Here the CDR3 reads CASSPPARGMTQYF. The CDR3 region has the DNA TGTGCCAGCTCACCACCGGCTCGTGGAATGACCCAGTACTTC.

The CDR3 region is CASSQVAGTSGRPRTTQYF. CDR3 DNA sequence: TGTGCCAGCAGCCAAGTAGCCGGGACTAGCGGGAGGCCACGTACTACGCAGTATTTT. The V call is TRBV3-1, the J call TRBJ2-3, with TRBD2 matching 15 bases. The germline CDR1 and CDR2 sequences are LGHDT and YNNKEL (reference sequence). With V trimmed by 1 base and J by 8 bases, 13 bases remained unmatched. CDR3 length: 19 amino acids.

The gene calls are TRBV20-1 and TRBJ1-5; no clear D. The V end was cut by 4 bases, the J end by 0 bases, with 13 bases between. In germline, CDR1 is DFQATT, CDR2 SNEGSKA (reference sequence). CDR3 length equals 15 residues. CDR3 protein: CSATKSTYSNQPQHF. CDR3 coding DNA: TGCAGTGCTACAAAAAGCACTTATAGCAATCAGCCCCAGCATTTT.

This chain connects TRBV28 to TRBJ2-3, with D perhaps being TRBD1 or TRBD2 (5 bases each). Germline CDR1 is MDHEN and CDR2 is SYDVKM. V gave up 5 bases and J gave up 4 bases, with 28 bases separating them. The CDR3 spans 19 residues. The CDR3: CASSTISLSFGTRADTQYF. As DNA, the CDR3 is TGTGCCAGCAGTACGATATCCCTTTCGTTCGGGACGAGGGCAGATACGCAGTATTTT.

This clonotype was counted at least ten times. This chain connects TRBV2 to TRBJ2-6; D possibly uses TRBD1 or TRBD2 (5 bases each). With 6 bases removed from V and 0 bases from J, the gap between germline ends came to 12 bases. This CDR3 is 16 amino acids long. Looked up from germline, CDR1 is SNHLY and CDR2 is FYNNEI. CDR3 coding DNA: TGTGCCAGCAGACCGGGACGGTACTCTGGGGCCAACGTCCTGACTTTC. It translates to CASRPGRYSGANVLTF.

In its sample, this clonotype was seen many times. The chain links TRBV24-1 to TRBJ1-5; no definite D call. The CDR3 runs to 13 residues. Deletions cut 3 bases from V and 7 bases from J, with 9 bases between. CDR1 and CDR2 from the germline V gene are KGHDR and SFDVKD. The CDR3, as DNA: TGTGCCACCAGTGATCGGACGCAACAGCCCCAGCATTTT. Translated: CATSDRTQQPQHF.

This chain uses TRBV2 with TRBJ2-2, with 9 bases identical to TRBD2. The CDR3 sequence is 18 residues long. Germline-derived CDR1 and CDR2 are SNHLY and FYNNEI. V was clipped by 5 bases and J by 3 bases; unmatched bases: 13. The CDR3 region is CASSPSSLAGYDTGELFF. The DNA for the CDR3 is TGTGCCAGCAGTCCATCCAGCCTAGCGGGATATGACACCGGGGAGCTGTTTTTT. Using reference TRBV2 and TRBJ2-2 for the parts outside the CDR3, the full variable domain is EPEVTQTPSHQVTQMGQEVILRCVPISNHLYFYWYRQILGQKVEFLVSFYNNEISEKSEIFDDQFSVERPDGSNFTLKIRSTKLEDSAMYFCASSPSSLAGYDTGELFFGEGSRLTVL.

This clonotype was recorded at least ten times. The chain couples TRBV28 to TRBJ2-5; maybe TRBD2 (6 bases). The CDR3 has 16 residues. V dropped 6 bases and J dropped 4 bases, with 21 bases sitting between them. Germline V gives CDR1 MDHEN, CDR2 SYDVKM. Written as DNA, the CDR3 is TGTGCCAGCAGCCCTAACGCGGGACTGAACTCAGAGACCCAGTACTTC. Its protein product is CASSPNAGLNSETQYF.

The gene calls are TRBV6-1 and TRBJ2-2; no reliable D call. V was shortened by 4 bases and J by 0 bases, with 9 bases between the two germline ends. The CDR3 loop spans 15 amino acids. Germline loops: CDR1 MNHNS, CDR2 SASEGT. Written as DNA, the CDR3 is TGTGCCAGCAGTGCGGACGGTACGAACACCGGGGAGCTGTTTTTT. Protein product: CASSADGTNTGELFF.